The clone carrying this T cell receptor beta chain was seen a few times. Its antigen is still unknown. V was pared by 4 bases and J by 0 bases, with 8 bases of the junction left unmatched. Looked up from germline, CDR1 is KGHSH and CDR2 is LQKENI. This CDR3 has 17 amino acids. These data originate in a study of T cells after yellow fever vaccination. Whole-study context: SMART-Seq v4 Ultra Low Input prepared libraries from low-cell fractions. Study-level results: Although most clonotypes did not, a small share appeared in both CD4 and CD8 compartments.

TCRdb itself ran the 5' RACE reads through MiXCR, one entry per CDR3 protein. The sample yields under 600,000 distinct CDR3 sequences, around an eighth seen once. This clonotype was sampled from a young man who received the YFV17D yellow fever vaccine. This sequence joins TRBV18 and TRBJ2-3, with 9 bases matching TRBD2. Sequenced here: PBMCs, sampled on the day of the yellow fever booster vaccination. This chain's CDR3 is CASSRYLAGTSTDTQYF. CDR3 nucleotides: TGTGCCAGCTCACGCTATCTAGCGGGGACCAGCACAGATACGCAGTATTTT.